This TCR beta chain comes out of a study of human T cells and chemical hapten exposure (dated by TCRdb to the early 2020s). Broadly, across the study: For sensitization, 2% DPC in acetone was applied to an approximately 2 cm by approximately 2 cm area of upper inner arm skin. Throughout the study period of around 24 weeks, patients also received therapeutic DPC doses to the scalp every week. Patch tests used Finn chambers with 0.01% DPC on the upper back, scored after 6 days by International Contact Dermatitis Research Group standards. Most of the patients in the cohort were female, and the cohort covered alopecia areata with under or over 50% scalp involvement, alopecia totalis and alopecia universalis. Libraries were pooled for sequencing, and per-sample TCR yields varied mainly because of small differences in library volumes within the pool. The study tracked peripheral blood TCR repertoire changes in vivo during primary and secondary sensitization to the hapten diphenylcyclopropenone (DPC) in alopecia patients. Blood samples were taken from patients before sensitization (week 0) and then at 2, 6 and about 24 weeks after DPC sensitization. Twenty-nine alopecia patients gave blood for TCR sequencing at one to four time points (pre-sensitization, 2, 6 and 24 weeks).

The treatment or condition label for this specimen denotes: therapeutic diphenylcyclopropenone sensitization with weekly scalp DPC. At each patch-test visit, blood was drawn before the patch test was applied. Patients were eligible if aged 18 to 70, diagnosed with alopecia and judged suitable for DPC therapy, and pregnant patients were excluded. Total RNA was extracted from unfractionated whole blood collected in Tempus Blood RNA tubes. This clonotype was detected only a few times. Which antigen it targets is not known. Base quality data are lacking; no much larger clone is found one base away. There are 14 amino acids in the CDR3, from cysteine to phenylalanine inclusive. Just the 42-base CDR3 DNA is kept, in frame starting at base 1. V drops 1 base and J drops 5 bases, leaving 11 bases in between. Beyond this particular receptor, the publication reports: DPC sensitization did not change how many TCRs were above 1 in 1000 frequency, and no evidence was found of alterations in global repertoire structure. Expanded TCRs formed significantly more large CDR3 similarity clusters than pre-sensitization or healthy control sets, consistent with antigen-driven responses. Patch test score correlated positively with the number of PT1 expanded TCRs, reaching significance at thresholds 8, 16 and 32 but not at 4. Alopecia, a presumed autoimmune disease, was present in all patients, so the immune response of the patients might differ from that of healthy individuals. Repeated subsampling changed both the strength of the expansion versus patch-test correlation and the threshold at which that correlation became significant.

Library preparation attached unique molecular identifiers to individual cDNA molecules for quantitative, reproducible TCR counting. From each blood RNA sample, both TCR alpha and TCR beta chains were sequenced. The paper's data handling went like this. Samples had a median of around 92,000 TCRs, with a range from 23,224 to 690,600. V, J and CDR3 annotation of the TCR reads was carried out using the Decombinator software suite. For PS versus PT1 abundance plots, all samples were subsampled to the same number of TCRs (28,000). TCRs were defined as expanded if absent before sensitization and observed at least eight times at the 2-week time point. TCRdb passed the public sequencing reads through fastp at Q25 and MiXCR, retaining productive beta sequences. Merged by CDR3 protein, the rows form single entries marked with the most common genes and DNA. The V and J calls and clone size are TCRdb's, not the authors'. The sample table contains about 4,800 distinct CDR3 sequences; only one count was recorded for 50% to 65% of them. The ten largest clonotypes hold roughly 4% of the sample.

Recombination joined TRBV12-3 or TRBV12-4 with TRBJ1-1, with the D gene not clear enough to name. The TCR was taken from an adult with alopecia areata. Some clones in this sample may be carry-over from other donors' samples. This table probably holds off-target reads from a library built for another chain. The sequencing used whole blood, collected before DPC sensitization or 2, 6, or about 24 weeks after (not recorded which). The CDR3 protein sequence reads: CASSLGGGPTEAFF. The DNA reads as follows: TGTGCCAGCAGTTTAGGCGGAGGGCCGACTGAAGCTTTCTTT.